Below, 20 T cell receptor beta chains from the same sample are listed, as sequenced in a study of cytomegalovirus exposure and HLA in healthy donors. PCR involved 60 Vbeta and 13 Jbeta primers. TCRdb keeps only in-frame clones here, not all; method: immunoSEQ multiplex PCR. The sample yields over 100,000 clones, around three quarters seen once. The sequenced sample consisted of PBMCs. These receptors originate from a man younger than 45 in good health and CMV-seropositive.

The table lists this clone with a few counts. The chain uses TRBV4-1 and TRBJ1-5; 8 bases align to TRBD1. This CDR3 spans 14 amino acids. V was clipped by 6 bases and J by 7 bases; unmatched bases: 8. Germline-derived CDR1 and CDR2 are MGHRA and YSYEKL. In DNA form, the CDR3 reads TGCGCCAGCAGGGGGACAGGTTTCGGACAGCCCCAGCATTTT. Amino acid sequence: CASRGTGFGQPQHF.

The V call is TRBV2, the J call TRBJ2-2; no reliable D call. Germline V CDR1 and CDR2: SNHLY, FYNNEI. The CDR3 sequence is 14 residues long. V lost 11 bases and J lost 0, with 13 bases in between. The CDR3 spells CAGQIFANTGELFF. The CDR3 DNA sequence: TGTGCCGGGCAGATTTTCGCGAACACCGGGGAGCTGTTTTTT.

This clone was seen a handful of times. This sequence joins TRBV9 and TRBJ1-1; TRBD1 is a possible D gene (5 bases). The germline V gene encodes CDR1 SGDLS and CDR2 YYNGEE. The V end was cut by 6 bases, the J end by 1 base, with 13 bases between. This CDR3 is 14 amino acids long. CDR3 nucleotides: TGTGCCAGCACCCACGGAAGGGGGAACACTGAAGCTTTCTTT. This translates into CASTHGRGNTEAFF.

This clone showed up just once. Written as DNA, the CDR3 is TGTGCCATCAGTGACCCGACAGGCAGCAATCAGCCCCAGCATTTT. This translates into CAISDPTGSNQPQHF. The V gene is TRBV10-3, the J gene TRBJ1-5, with D perhaps matching TRBD1 (6 bases). The CDR3 is 15 residues long. Trimming stripped 3 bases from V and 1 base from J, with 10 bases between. CDR1 is ENHRY and CDR2 is SYGVKD in the germline V gene.

There are a few counts of this clone. CDR3 residues: CASSLVGGGALYTQYF. CDR3 nucleotide sequence: TGTGCCAGCAGCTTAGTAGGGGGGGGCGCATTATATACGCAGTATTTT. The V gene is TRBV7-6, the J gene TRBJ2-3; tentatively, D is TRBD2 (7 bases). V was clipped by 1 base and J by 7 bases, with 18 bases between them. The CDR3 loop spans 16 amino acids. Looked up from germline, CDR1 is SGHVS and CDR2 is FNYEAQ.

This clone has a single count. The chain has TRBV7-6 and TRBJ2-5; perhaps TRBD2 as D (6 bases). This CDR3 has 14 amino acids. V was pared by 6 bases and J by 1 base, with 12 bases between. Germline CDR1 reads SGHVS; CDR2 reads FNYEAQ. The CDR3: CASRPPGVQETQYF. The CDR3 coding sequence is TGTGCCAGCAGGCCCCCGGGGGTCCAAGAGACCCAGTACTTC.

This chain uses TRBV5-4 with TRBJ1-1; TRBD1 matches 9 bases. CDR3 size: 17 residues. Per germline, CDR1 SGHNT and CDR2 YYREEE (reference sequence). V trimming: 4 bases; J trimming: 3 bases; junction bases outside the gene matches: 13. CDR3 DNA sequence: TGTGCCAGCAGCGCGGGACAGGGCTCCGGGGTAGACACTGAAGCTTTCTTT. Protein sequence: CASSAGQGSGVDTEAFF.

V is TRBV4-1 and J is TRBJ2-2, with 7 bases matching TRBD1. Germline trimming cut 3 bases from V and 4 bases from J; bases unmatched to any gene: 5. The CDR3 contains 15 residues. Germline values: CDR1 MGHRA, CDR2 YSYEKL. The CDR3 spells CASSQVGQSTGELFF. CDR3 in DNA: TGCGCCAGCAGCCAGGTGGGACAGAGCACCGGGGAGCTGTTTTTT.

The chain has TRBV6-1 and TRBJ1-6, with a tentative D call TRBD1 (5 bases). This CDR3 contains 13 residues. Trimming cost V 8 bases and J 8 bases, with 13 bases left between them. Per germline, CDR1 MNHNS and CDR2 SASEGT. The DNA for the CDR3 is TGTGCCAGCGGGTTCTTCAGGGATTCACCCCTCCACTTT. The encoded protein is CASGFFRDSPLHF.

This clone appeared a single time. The chain carries TRBV2 and TRBJ2-7, with TRBD1 matching 10 bases. With 7 bases clipped from V and 0 bases from J, the junction kept 3 bases outside the gene matches. The germline gives CDR1 SNHLY, CDR2 FYNNEI. The CDR3 length is 14 residues. For the CDR3, the DNA is TGTGCCAGCAACGGGGACAGGGGCTCCTACGAGCAGTACTTC. Translation: CASNGDRGSYEQYF.

Within the sample, this clone is medium-sized. The rearrangement uses TRBV7-2 and TRBJ1-5, with 8 bases fitting TRBD1. The CDR3 is 14 amino acids. Germline V gene sequence: CDR1 SGHTA, CDR2 FQGNSA. The V gene end was trimmed by 5 bases and the J gene end by 7 bases; junction bases not matched to a gene: 7. CDR3 in amino acids: CASSPDRGGQPQHF. The CDR3 region has the DNA TGTGCCAGCAGCCCCGACAGGGGAGGCCAGCCCCAGCATTTT. The entire variable domain, with the rest obtained from reference TRBV7-2 and TRBJ1-5, is as follows: GAGVSQSPSNKVTEKGKDVELRCDPISGHTALYWYRQSLGQGLEFLIYFQGNSAPDKSGLPSDRFSAERTGGSVSTLTIQRTQQEDSAVYLCASSPDRGGQPQHFGDGTRLSIL.

Details on this clone: The sample has other DNA sequences that encode this CDR3 too. The chain employs TRBV9 and TRBJ2-3, with 9 bases lining up with TRBD2. The trim removed 2 bases at V and 1 base at J, leaving 2 bases unmatched. The CDR3 spans 15 residues. Germline CDR1 and CDR2: SGDLS and YYNGEE. CDR3 sequence reads: CASSVLAGRTDTQYF. The DNA of the CDR3 is TGTGCCAGCAGCGTCCTAGCGGGGCGCACAGATACGCAGTATTTT.

This chain joins TRBV4-2 and TRBJ1-1; D not certain. Trimming took 0 bases from V and 0 from J, leaving 8 bases between them. CDR1 and CDR2 (germline): LGHNA, YNFKEQ. The CDR3 runs to 15 residues. CDR3 coding DNA: TGTGCCAGCAGCCAAGATAACAGCCTGAACACTGAAGCTTTCTTT. Translating gives CASSQDNSLNTEAFF.

About this clone: At one of its ends the junction is not consistent with the germline gene, which may arise from a read error. Distinct nucleotide sequences in the sample also encode this CDR3. The V and J genes are TRBV5-1 and TRBJ1-1; 8 bases line up with TRBD1. The V gene's germline CDR1 is SGHRS and CDR2 YFSETQ. The CDR3 extends over 16 amino acids. CDR3 nucleotides: TGCGCCAGCAGCCTCGACGGACAGGGATTCTCGACTGAGGCTTTCTTT. Amino acids: CASSLDGQGFSTEAFF.

This clone was observed a handful of times. This chain uses TRBV11-1 with TRBJ2-3, with 10 bases fitting TRBD1. The J segment lost 0 bases and the V segment lost 5 bases, leaving 8 bases of the junction unmatched. Germline lookup yields CDR1 SGHAT and CDR2 FQDESV (reference sequence). The CDR3 has 17 amino acids. The CDR3 DNA sequence: TGTGCCAGCAGCACCCGGACAGGGGGTGTTAGCACAGATACGCAGTATTTT. It yields the protein CASSTRTGGVSTDTQYF.

The V and J genes are TRBV28 and TRBJ2-1; 15 bases fit TRBD2. The junction had 7 bases not matched to a gene; V was cut back by 5 bases and J by 2 bases. CDR1 and CDR2 from the germline V gene are MDHEN and SYDVKM. The CDR3 loop spans 18 amino acids. The CDR3 protein is CASSPGTSGGPAYNEQFF. The DNA for the CDR3 is TGTGCCAGCAGTCCGGGGACTAGCGGGGGGCCAGCCTACAATGAGCAGTTCTTC.

This chain connects TRBV5-6 to TRBJ2-2; maybe TRBD2 (5 bases). The ends were cut back, 1 base at V and 6 bases at J, with 7 bases in the middle. The CDR3 contains 13 residues. Germline V CDR1 and CDR2: SGHDT, YYEEEE. The CDR3 loop reads CASSLWGAGELFF. DNA of the CDR3: TGTGCCAGCAGCTTGTGGGGAGCCGGGGAGCTGTTTTTT.

The chain recombines TRBV28 with TRBJ1-2; tentatively, D is TRBD1 (5 bases). There are 14 residues in the CDR3. CDR1 and CDR2 (germline): MDHEN, SYDVKM. Trimming shortened V by 4 bases and J by 4 bases, and 13 bases separated the two germline ends. The CDR3: CASSSTGGGYGYTF. The CDR3 DNA sequence: TGTGCCAGCAGTTCAACGGGGGGTGGCTATGGCTACACCTTC.

The chain joins TRBV4-1 to TRBJ2-1; TRBD2 matches 7 bases. Unmatched junction bases numbered 8, after V lost 0 bases and J lost 6 bases. The germline CDR1 and CDR2 sequences are MGHRA and YSYEKL. The CDR3 loop spans 16 amino acids. The CDR3 reads CASSQDLRGGFNEQFF. In DNA form, the CDR3 reads TGCGCCAGCAGCCAAGACCTACGGGGAGGGTTCAATGAGCAGTTCTTC.

The chain is built from TRBV20-1 and TRBJ1-2; D gene ambiguous. CDR1 is DFQATT and CDR2 is SNEGSKA in the germline V gene (reference sequence). The ends were cut back, 8 bases at V and 2 bases at J, with 9 bases in the middle. CDR3 length equals 11 residues. The CDR3: CSLYTNYGYTF. CDR3 in DNA: TGCAGTCTTTACACGAACTATGGCTACACCTTC.